The 22 T cell receptor beta chains given below trace back to one sample, sequenced in a study of blood T cell repertoires in COVID-19. Only in-frame clones appear in the TCRdb table, and some are missing; sequencing was by immunoSEQ multiplex PCR. The sample has more than 300,000 clones, about 90% seen once. Sequences were obtained from peripheral blood. Receptors originate from a middle-aged woman with COVID-19, enrolled during active disease.

The chain couples TRBV7-2 to TRBJ1-2, with D perhaps matching TRBD1 (5 bases). Between the trimmed V and J ends, which lost 1 base and 10 bases, there was a span of 13 bases. The germline V gene has CDR1 SGHTA and CDR2 FQGNSA. This CDR3 region has 13 residues. The DNA of the CDR3 is TGTGCCAGCAGCTTAGGGGGCCAGTATCCCTACACCTTC. Translation gives CASSLGGQYPYTF.

The chain recombines TRBV6-5 with TRBJ1-5; no clear D gene. Germline V gene sequence: CDR1 MNHEY, CDR2 SVGAGI. V was trimmed by 1 base and J by 2 bases, leaving 12 bases between them. The CDR3 consists of 16 residues. This CDR3 is CASSYLAPGGNQPQHF. The CDR3 coding sequence is TGTGCCAGCAGTTACTTGGCCCCGGGAGGCAATCAGCCCCAGCATTTT.

The chain has TRBV18 and TRBJ2-7, with a possible D match to TRBD2 (5 bases). V shed 3 bases and J shed 3 bases, with 12 bases lying between them. The CDR3 extends over 14 amino acids. Germline assignment: CDR1 KGHSH and CDR2 LQKENI. The CDR3 reads CASSPKEGYYEQYF. The CDR3 DNA follows: TGTGCCAGCTCACCTAAAGAGGGTTACTACGAGCAGTACTTC.

This clone was observed once. The V and J genes are TRBV19 and TRBJ2-2, with TRBD1 matching 9 bases. Germline V gene data show CDR1 as LNHDA and CDR2 as SQIVND (reference sequence). The CDR3 has 19 residues. Unmatched junction bases numbered 14, after V lost 0 bases and J lost 6 bases. The chain's CDR3 is CASSIELDWGTGKAGELFF. The CDR3 region has the DNA TGTGCCAGTAGTATAGAGTTGGACTGGGGGACAGGGAAAGCCGGGGAGCTGTTTTTT.

With regard to this clone: The sample holds other DNA sequences that translate to the same CDR3. J is TRBJ2-1 and V is TRBV20-1, with a possible D match to TRBD1 (5 bases). V was clipped by 6 bases and J by 7 bases, with 10 bases between them. CDR3 size: 11 residues. The germline gives CDR1 DFQATT, CDR2 SNEGSKA (reference sequence). Here the CDR3 reads CSASPGNEQFF. DNA for the CDR3: TGCAGTGCCTCTCCAGGGAATGAGCAGTTCTTC.

This chain connects TRBV9 to TRBJ2-7, with TRBD1 matching 7 bases. The CDR3 length is 16 residues. Per germline, CDR1 SGDLS and CDR2 YYNGEE. V lost 3 bases to trimming and J lost 3 bases; unmatched junction nucleotides: 12. The CDR3 region is CASSGGRDSKHYEQYF. CDR3 DNA: TGTGCCAGCAGCGGAGGCCGGGACAGTAAACACTACGAGCAGTACTTC.

This rearrangement joins TRBV7-9 to TRBJ1-5, with 8 bases identical to TRBD1. The CDR3 totals 15 residues. The ends lost 1 base at V and 6 bases at J; junction bases unmatched: 5. Germline V lookup: CDR1 SEHNR, CDR2 FQNEAQ (reference sequence). In DNA, the CDR3 is TGTGCCAGCAGCTTAGGGACAGGGCGAGGTCAGCCCCAGCATTTT. Amino acid sequence: CASSLGTGRGQPQHF.

Here the CDR3 DNA reads TGTGCTAGTGGTTTGGTCTCGGGGGTCGGGGAGCTGTTTTTT. This codes for CASGLVSGVGELFF. The chain joins TRBV12-5 to TRBJ2-2; possible D gene TRBD2, 6 bases. CDR1 and CDR2 from the germline V gene are LGHNT and FRNRAP. The CDR3 sequence is 14 residues long. V was pared by 0 bases and J by 7 bases, with 9 bases between.

The chain recombines TRBV19 with TRBJ1-5; D gene unclear. Germline CDR1 LNHDA, CDR2 SQIVND (reference sequence). The ends were cut back, 4 bases at V and 2 bases at J, with 6 bases in the middle. This CDR3 spans 13 amino acids. The CDR3 sequence is CASSTVGNQPQHF. For the CDR3, the DNA is TGTGCCAGTAGTACAGTTGGCAATCAGCCCCAGCATTTT.

Written as DNA, the CDR3 is TGTGCCAGCAGCACCAGGGATCAGCCCCAGCATTTT. It yields the protein CASSTRDQPQHF. The V gene is TRBV28, the J gene TRBJ1-5; a possible D gene is TRBD1 (5 bases). V was shortened by 6 bases and J by 5 bases, with 8 bases between the two germline ends. CDR3 length: 12 amino acids. Germline V lookup: CDR1 MDHEN, CDR2 SYDVKM.

The gene calls are TRBV7-8 and TRBJ2-7; possible D gene TRBD1, 6 bases. This CDR3 has 16 residues. Trimming took 1 base from V and 2 from J, leaving 15 bases between them. Germline V gives CDR1 SGHVS, CDR2 FQNEAQ. The CDR3 DNA reads TGTGCCAGCAGCTTAGATCCCGACAGGTCCACCTACGAGCAGTACTTC. This gives the protein CASSLDPDRSTYEQYF.

The V gene is TRBV6-5, the J gene TRBJ1-5; D unclear. Per germline, CDR1 MNHEY and CDR2 SVGAGI. The CDR3 is 14 amino acids. Trimming removed 8 bases at V and 0 bases at J, with 11 bases between. The CDR3 loop reads CASQQTNSNQPQHF. Here the CDR3 DNA reads TGTGCCAGCCAACAGACAAATAGCAATCAGCCCCAGCATTTT.

This rearrangement joins TRBV6-5 to TRBJ1-2; D not certain. CDR3 length: 12 residues. Looked up from germline, CDR1 is MNHEY and CDR2 is SVGAGI. V lost 1 base and J 6 bases, leaving 6 bases between the germline ends. The CDR3 protein is CASSYLGDGYTF. The CDR3 DNA follows: TGTGCCAGCAGTTACTTGGGAGATGGCTACACCTTC.

J is TRBJ2-1 and V is TRBV9, with 13 bases lining up with TRBD2. Germline trimming cut 1 base from V and 3 bases from J; bases unmatched to any gene: 7. The CDR3 extends over 18 amino acids. CDR1 is SGDLS, CDR2 YYNGEE, per germline. In nucleotides, the CDR3 is TGTGCCAGCAGCGTAAGACTAGCGGGAGGAAGGCGCTACAATGAGCAGTTCTTC. Residues: CASSVRLAGGRRYNEQFF.

This chain uses TRBV19 with TRBJ2-2, with TRBD1 matching over 9 bases. CDR1 is LNHDA and CDR2 is SQIVND in the germline V gene (reference sequence). The CDR3 extends over 20 amino acids. Unmatched junction bases numbered 26, after V lost 9 bases and J lost 6 bases. The CDR3 nucleotides are TGTGCCAGCAAGCAAGCTCCTGGACAGGGGACGACTACGGCTTCCGGGGAGCTGTTTTTT. It codes for CASKQAPGQGTTTASGELFF.

This chain's CDR3 is CAWSRTSRGAGELFF. The CDR3 nucleotides are TGTGCCTGGAGTCGGACTAGCCGAGGAGCCGGGGAGCTGTTTTTT. This chain joins TRBV30 and TRBJ2-2, with 8 positions matching TRBD2. The germline V gene encodes CDR1 GTSNPN and CDR2 SVGIG (reference sequence). The trim removed 2 bases at V and 6 bases at J, leaving 8 bases unmatched. The CDR3 contains 15 residues.

The chain links TRBV28 to TRBJ1-2, with TRBD1 matching over 7 bases. This CDR3 has 15 residues. Germline V gene lookup returns CDR1 MDHEN and CDR2 SYDVKM. The V segment lost 3 bases and the J segment 1 base; nucleotides outside the gene matches: 5. The CDR3 is CASSLGTEINYGYTF. DNA of the CDR3: TGTGCCAGCAGTTTGGGGACAGAAATTAACTATGGCTACACCTTC.

The chain is built from TRBV4-3 and TRBJ1-1, with D possibly TRBD1 on 6 matching bases. Trimming left V 0 bases short and J 4 bases short, with 12 bases between. This CDR3 is 15 amino acids long. Per the germline V gene, CDR1 is LGHNA and CDR2 is YSLEER. CDR3 nucleotide sequence: TGCGCCAGCAGCCAAGAAACAGGGCGGTCCACTGAAGCTTTCTTT. Translation: CASSQETGRSTEAFF.

The chain combines TRBV2 with TRBJ2-6; tentative D call: TRBD2 (6 bases). Germline CDR1 reads SNHLY; CDR2 reads FYNNEI. Trimming shortened V by 0 bases and J by 2 bases, and 8 bases separated the two germline ends. The CDR3 has 16 residues. CDR3 in amino acids: CASSEARRAGANVLTF. Here the CDR3 DNA reads TGTGCCAGCAGTGAAGCAAGGAGGGCTGGGGCCAACGTCCTGACTTTC.

The chain carries TRBV27 and TRBJ1-5; maybe TRBD1 (6 bases). With 1 base removed from V and 5 bases from J, the gap between germline ends came to 18 bases. The CDR3 has 17 residues. Germline CDR1 MNHEY, CDR2 SMNVEV (reference sequence). CDR3 amino acids: CASSLYFSGGAYQPQHF. CDR3 in DNA: TGTGCCAGCAGTTTATATTTTTCGGGGGGCGCATATCAGCCCCAGCATTTT.

The J gene is TRBJ1-3, the V gene TRBV4-3; D gene unclear. The CDR3 covers 14 residues. V lost 3 bases and J 0 bases, leaving 6 bases between the germline ends. Germline V gene data show CDR1 as LGHNA and CDR2 as YSLEER. The CDR3 loop reads CASSQRASGNTIYF. DNA of the CDR3: TGCGCCAGCAGCCAGCGGGCCTCTGGAAACACCATATATTTT.

The chain has TRBV28 and TRBJ1-2, with 12 bases fitting TRBD1. The CDR3 sequence is 16 residues long. V lost 7 bases and J lost 1; bases outside the gene matches: 7. Per the germline V gene, CDR1 is MDHEN and CDR2 is SYDVKM. The chain's CDR3 is CASIPGQGAFNYGYTF. CDR3 in DNA: TGTGCCAGCATTCCGGGACAGGGGGCCTTTAACTATGGCTACACCTTC.